This is a list of T cell receptor beta chains from one sample in a study of identical twins. TCRdb called the 5' RACE reads again in MiXCR, with one record for every CDR3 protein. In the table there are roughly 570,000 distinct CDR3 sequences, more than 9% of which are singletons. The sample was also linked to a second study, of yellow fever vaccine responses in identical twins.

The sequenced sample was PBMCs. These receptors were collected from a woman aged 18-30 years in good health. The CDR3 runs from the conserved cysteine through the conserved F or W. Each record gives: D gene, J gene, clone size, V gene, CDR3 protein, CDR3 DNA. D genes are given only for firm matches. Size values are once, few and many counts, or a class for expanded clones, and some rows have none.

NA	TRBJ2-5	NA	TRBV9	CASSVGSGSETQYF	TGTGCCAGCAGCGTAGGAAGCGGCAGCGAGACCCAGTACTTC
TRBD2	TRBJ2-1	many	TRBV5-1	CASSLGTSGRVNEQFF	TGCGCCAGCAGCTTGGGGACTAGCGGGAGGGTCAATGAGCAGTTCTTC
NA	TRBJ1-4	few	TRBV27	CASKSRDSEKLFF	TGTGCCAGCAAGTCGCGGGATAGTGAAAAACTGTTTTTT
NA	TRBJ2-5	NA	TRBV7-2	CASSRIGLKETQYF	TGTGCCAGCAGCAGGATCGGGCTAAAAGAGACCCAGTACTTC
TRBD1	TRBJ2-7	NA	TRBV11-1	CASSFPGTATSNSYEQYF	TGTGCCAGCAGCTTTCCCGGGACAGCTACTTCCAACTCCTACGAGCAGTACTTC
TRBD1	TRBJ1-1	many	TRBV6-1	CASSGGTGFQYTEAFF	TGTGCCAGCAGTGGGGGGACAGGGTTTCAGTACACTGAAGCTTTCTTT
NA	TRBJ2-5	many	TRBV25-1	CASTQGGIGETQYF	TGTGCCAGCACACAGGGGGGGATTGGGGAGACCCAGTACTTC
NA	TRBJ2-3	many	TRBV7-6	CASSSIRGGRDVDTQYF	TGTGCCAGCAGCTCCATTAGAGGAGGGCGGGATGTGGATACGCAGTATTTT
NA	TRBJ2-7	NA	TRBV5-7	CASSLAPPCYEQYF	TGTGCCAGCAGCCTCGCGCCTCCCTGCTACGAGCAGTACTTC
NA	TRBJ2-2	NA	TRBV19	CASSIGTGSPNTGELFF	TGTGCCAGTAGTATAGGAACAGGCTCCCCGAACACCGGGGAGCTGTTTTTT
TRBD1	TRBJ2-7	NA	TRBV5-1	CASSPRTGEGEQYF	TGCGCCAGCAGCCCCCGGACAGGGGAGGGAGAGCAGTACTTC
TRBD1	TRBJ2-2	few	TRBV12-3/TRBV12-4	CASRGGPNTGELFF	TGTGCCAGCCGAGGGGGCCCGAACACCGGGGAGCTGTTTTTT
TRBD1	TRBJ2-7	NA	TRBV5-1	CASSSSGTGGPYEQYF	TGCGCCAGCAGCTCCTCCGGGACAGGGGGTCCCTACGAGCAGTACTTC
TRBD1	TRBJ2-5	few	TRBV7-9	CASSSDRAQETQYF	TGTGCCAGCAGCTCAGACAGGGCCCAAGAGACCCAGTACTTC
NA	TRBJ2-7	many	TRBV29-1	CSVVGGNEQYF	TGCAGCGTTGTCGGAGGGAACGAGCAGTACTTC
NA	TRBJ2-3	many	TRBV5-1	CASSLDPATDTQYF	TGCGCCAGCAGCTTGGATCCGGCAACAGATACGCAGTATTTT
NA	TRBJ1-1	few	TRBV29-1	CSVEERGNTEAFF	TGCAGCGTTGAAGAACGAGGGAACACTGAAGCTTTCTTT
TRBD2	TRBJ2-7	few	TRBV20-1	CSAGLSGGSYEQYF	TGCAGTGCTGGGCTTAGCGGGGGTTCCTACGAGCAGTACTTC
TRBD2	TRBJ2-1	few	TRBV28	CASSSPGTSGYNEQFF	TGTGCCAGCAGTTCCCCCGGGACTAGCGGTTACAATGAGCAGTTCTTC
TRBD1	TRBJ1-5	few	TRBV7-2	CASSPPGTANQPQHF	TGTGCCAGCAGCCCGCCGGGGACAGCTAATCAGCCCCAGCATTTT
TRBD1	TRBJ2-7	few	TRBV12-3/TRBV12-4	CASTPDRGGEQYF	TGTGCCAGCACTCCCGACAGGGGTGGCGAGCAGTACTTC
NA	TRBJ2-5	NA	TRBV5-5	CASSRLVGAQETQYF	TGTGCCAGCAGCCGCCTCGTAGGGGCGCAAGAGACCCAGTACTTC
TRBD1	TRBJ1-5	few	TRBV6-1	CASIKDRGSNQPQHF	TGTGCCAGCATCAAGGACAGGGGAAGCAATCAGCCCCAGCATTTT
NA	TRBJ2-7	NA	TRBV29-1	CSVEDQTAEQYF	TGCAGCGTTGAAGATCAGACTGCCGAGCAGTACTTC
NA	TRBJ1-2	few	TRBV12-3/TRBV12-4	CASSRNWGYTF	TGTGCCAGCAGTCGGAACTGGGGCTACACCTTC
TRBD2	TRBJ2-1	NA	TRBV12-3/TRBV12-4	CTRSFTGAGATYNEQFF	TGTACCCGCAGTTTTACGGGAGCGGGGGCGACCTACAATGAGCAGTTCTTC
NA	TRBJ1-1	many	TRBV24-1	CATSDRAGRLAFF	TGTGCCACCAGTGATCGGGCAGGGAGATTGGCTTTCTTT
NA	TRBJ2-7	NA	TRBV10-3	CAISESPAGEAEQYF	TGTGCCATCAGTGAATCCCCAGCTGGGGAGGCCGAGCAGTACTTC
NA	TRBJ1-3	few	TRBV6-1	CASSRGGVSGNTIYF	TGTGCCAGCAGCCGCGGGGGGGTTTCGGGAAACACCATATATTTT
NA	TRBJ2-7	many	TRBV7-2	CASSLASSEQYF	TGTGCCAGCAGCTTAGCCTCCAGCGAGCAGTACTTC
TRBD2	TRBJ2-5	many	TRBV20-1	CSARGLAGPHQETQYF	TGCAGTGCTAGAGGTCTAGCGGGCCCTCACCAAGAGACCCAGTACTTC
TRBD2	TRBJ2-1	many	TRBV24-1	CATSDTGLADYNEQFF	TGTGCCACCAGTGATACAGGACTAGCGGATTACAATGAGCAGTTCTTC
NA	TRBJ2-1	many	TRBV29-1	CSARPGEIEQFF	TGCAGCGCCCGACCAGGGGAGATTGAGCAGTTCTTC
TRBD1	TRBJ2-7	many	TRBV5-6	CASSSIRTGFGEQYF	TGTGCCAGCAGCTCTATCCGGACAGGATTCGGCGAGCAGTACTTC
NA	TRBJ1-1	many	TRBV5-6	CASSFVGNTEAFF	TGTGCCAGCAGCTTTGTAGGGAACACTGAAGCTTTCTTT
NA	TRBJ2-2	many	TRBV6-2/TRBV6-3	CASSYRLAHTGELFF	TGTGCCAGCAGTTATAGGCTAGCCCACACCGGGGAGCTGTTTTTT
NA	TRBJ2-1	NA	TRBV5-1	CASSLETPSYNEQFF	TGCGCCAGCAGCCTGGAGACACCTTCCTACAATGAGCAGTTCTTC
NA	TRBJ2-7	NA	TRBV9	CASSTRTGAYEQYF	TGTGCCAGCAGCACCCGGACGGGCGCCTACGAGCAGTACTTC
TRBD2	TRBJ2-1	few	TRBV28	CASSFAGLGPDEQFF	TGTGCCAGCAGTTTTGCTGGACTAGGCCCCGATGAGCAGTTCTTC
TRBD2	TRBJ2-1	NA	TRBV3-1	CASSQRGLAGGVPNEQFF	TGTGCCAGCAGCCAACGCGGACTAGCGGGAGGGGTACCCAATGAGCAGTTCTTC
NA	TRBJ2-3	NA	TRBV25-1	CASSGGRATDTQYF	TGTGCCAGCAGTGGGGGCAGGGCCACAGATACGCAGTATTTT
NA	TRBJ1-6	few	TRBV12-3/TRBV12-4	CASSLQGGNSPLHF	TGTGCCAGCAGTTTACAGGGAGGTAATTCACCCCTCCACTTT
NA	TRBJ2-7	many	TRBV12-3/TRBV12-4	CASSPHKGAGEQYF	TGTGCCAGCAGTCCACATAAAGGGGCCGGGGAGCAGTACTTC
NA	TRBJ2-1	many	TRBV7-9	CASSLNLGDNEQFF	TGTGCCAGCAGCTTAAATCTAGGGGACAATGAGCAGTTCTTC
NA	TRBJ2-2	many	TRBV12-3/TRBV12-4	CASSPGPSGELFF	TGTGCCAGCAGCCCCGGTCCTAGCGGGGAGCTGTTTTTT
NA	TRBJ2-6	few	TRBV19	CASNGVLSIGANVLTF	TGTGCCAGTAATGGGGTTTTATCAATCGGGGCCAACGTCCTGACTTTC
NA	TRBJ2-7	few	TRBV27	CASSRRVNYYEQYF	TGTGCCAGCAGTCGTAGGGTGAATTACTACGAGCAGTACTTC
TRBD2	TRBJ2-5	many	TRBV20-1	CSARTGGEGETQYF	TGCAGTGCTAGAACCGGGGGGGAGGGTGAGACCCAGTACTTC
TRBD2	TRBJ2-3	many	TRBV29-1	CSVENWASGHTDTQYF	TGCAGCGTTGAAAATTGGGCTAGCGGACACACAGATACGCAGTATTTT
NA	TRBJ2-2	many	TRBV6-1	CASRGGQTNTGELFF	TGTGCCAGCAGGGGCGGACAGACGAACACCGGGGAGCTGTTTTTT
TRBD2	TRBJ2-1	few	TRBV5-1	CASSEGLALNNEQFF	TGCGCCAGCAGTGAGGGACTAGCGCTTAACAATGAGCAGTTCTTC
NA	TRBJ2-7	few	TRBV9	CASSLGTPAYEQYF	TGTGCCAGCAGCCTTGGGACACCAGCCTACGAGCAGTACTTC
NA	TRBJ2-3	NA	TRBV4-3	CASSHGPSVGTDTQYF	TGCGCCAGCAGCCACGGTCCTAGCGTCGGCACAGATACGCAGTATTTT
TRBD1	TRBJ1-2	few	TRBV4-3	CASSQDTGGYYGYTF	TGCGCCAGCAGCCAAGATACAGGGGGCTACTATGGCTACACCTTC
NA	TRBJ2-4	few	TRBV5-1	CASSLEGSVAKNIQYF	TGCGCCAGCAGCTTGGAGGGCAGCGTGGCCAAAAACATTCAGTACTTC
NA	TRBJ2-1	few	TRBV14	CASSQEVGVSRNEQFF	TGTGCCAGCAGCCAAGAAGTTGGAGTGTCGCGCAATGAGCAGTTCTTC
TRBD2	TRBJ2-3	many	TRBV7-9	CASSLAGGTLDTQYF	TGTGCCAGCAGCCTAGCGGGAGGCACTTTAGATACGCAGTATTTT
NA	TRBJ2-7	many	TRBV7-9	CASSFGRTFYEQYF	TGTGCCAGCAGCTTCGGACGAACATTCTACGAGCAGTACTTC
TRBD1	TRBJ2-7	NA	TRBV12-3/TRBV12-4	CASSPLRGSNYEQYF	TGTGCCAGCAGCCCACTCAGGGGGTCTAATTACGAGCAGTACTTC
TRBD2	TRBJ2-1	many	TRBV6-2/TRBV6-3	CAIAGLLAGNPYNEQFF	TGTGCCATCGCGGGACTACTAGCGGGGAACCCCTACAATGAGCAGTTCTTC